The clone carrying this T cell receptor beta chain was seen a few times. The antigen is not known. This sample is part of a study of tumour-infiltrating T cells in Burkitt lymphoma. Study-level information: This cohort included all epidemiological subtypes of Burkitt lymphoma. Productive clonality predicted overall and progression-free survival.

Whole-study results and caveats: Several public clonotypes were shared across many Burkitt lymphoma patients.

J lost 5 bases, V lost 2 bases, and 9 bases had no gene match. This CDR3 has 17 amino acids. Germline V gives CDR1 SEHNR, CDR2 FQNEAQ (reference sequence). Data came from immunoSEQ multiplex PCR; TCRdb stores just in-frame clones and leaves some out. The sample lists over 900 clones; over 10% were seen once. The chain carries TRBV7-9 and TRBJ2-2; 9 nucleotides match TRBD1. The source material was tumor tissue. The TCR comes from a human donor with Burkitt lymphoma. The CDR3 DNA sequence: TGTGCCAGCAGCTTAAACAGGGGGCGCGGGAATACCGGGGAGCTGTTTTTT. As protein: CASSLNRGRGNTGELFF.